The 25 T cell receptor beta chains given below trace back to one sample, sequenced in a study of blood T cell repertoires in COVID-19. Measured with immunoSEQ multiplex PCR; TCRdb has only the in-frame clones, and not every one. Among 310,000 or so clones listed, nearly 90% were seen once. Material for sequencing was PBMCs or T cells enriched from blood (not recorded which). The receptors were gathered from a woman in her thirties who had recovered from COVID-19.

The chain recombines TRBV19 with TRBJ1-2, with TRBD1 identical over 7 bases. The CDR3 is made up of 16 amino acids. Germline-derived CDR1 and CDR2 are LNHDA and SQIVND (reference sequence). The ends lost 4 bases at V and 7 bases at J; junction bases unmatched: 15. The CDR3 DNA is TGTGCCAGTAGTAACGGACAGGTCCCCCGGGGTAGTGGCTACACCTTC. Encoded protein: CASSNGQVPRGSGYTF. Variable domain in full (rest from reference TRBV19 and TRBJ1-2): DGGITQSPKYLFRKEGQNVTLSCEQNLNHDAMYWYRQDPGQGLRLIYYSQIVNDFQKGDIAEGYSVSREKKESFPLTVTSAQKNPTAFYLCASSNGQVPRGSGYTFGSGTRLTVV.

This chain uses TRBV4-1 with TRBJ2-7; 8 nucleotides line up with TRBD2. V gave up 1 base and J gave up 0 bases; unmatched junction bases: 5. From germline, CDR1 is MGHRA and CDR2 YSYEKL. The CDR3 contains 16 residues. CDR3 sequence (DNA): TGCGCCAGCAGCCAAGCGGTAGCGGGGAGCTCCTACGAGCAGTACTTC. Translated, it gives CASSQAVAGSSYEQYF.

The chain combines TRBV5-1 with TRBJ1-1; D remains ambiguous. The CDR3 contains 15 residues. V was trimmed by 0 bases and J by 1 base, leaving 10 bases between them. Germline-derived CDR1 and CDR2 are SGHRS and YFSETQ. In DNA form, the CDR3 reads TGCGCCAGCAGCTTGGGAGGGAGAGGGAACACTGAAGCTTTCTTT. Amino acid sequence: CASSLGGRGNTEAFF. The variable domain in full, completed from reference TRBV5-1 and TRBJ1-1, reads KAGVTQTPRYLIKTRGQQVTLSCSPISGHRSVSWYQQTPGQGLQFLFEYFSETQRNKGNFPGRFSGRQFSNSRSEMNVSTLELGDSALYLCASSLGGRGNTEAFFGQGTRLTVV.

This clone came up a few times. The CDR3: CASSVVGGSAFF. CDR3 bases: TGTGCCAGCAGCGTAGTGGGGGGATCAGCTTTCTTT. This rearrangement joins TRBV9 to TRBJ1-1; TRBD1 might be the D (5 bases). Trimming removed 0 bases from V and 10 bases from J, with 10 bases in between. CDR1 and CDR2 (germline): SGDLS, YYNGEE. CDR3 size: 12 residues.

The rearrangement links TRBV4-1 to TRBJ1-1, with 7 bases identical to TRBD1. Per germline, CDR1 MGHRA and CDR2 YSYEKL. The CDR3 is 17 residues long. The V and J ends lost 4 bases and 4 bases, in that order; junction bases with no gene match: 15. The CDR3 nucleotides are TGCGCCAGCAGCCCAAGTCTCTCCAAACAGGGGTCCACTGAAGCTTTCTTT. Translation: CASSPSLSKQGSTEAFF.

The chain joins TRBV11-2 to TRBJ2-3, with no clear D. Germline V lookup: CDR1 SGHAT, CDR2 FQNNGV. This CDR3 region has 14 residues. Trimming took 0 bases from V and 4 from J, leaving 8 bases between them. This CDR3 reads CASSLDAPADTQYF. The CDR3 DNA sequence: TGTGCCAGCAGCTTAGATGCCCCGGCAGATACGCAGTATTTT.

The chain is built from TRBV7-9 and TRBJ1-1; the match to TRBD1 covers 7 bases. The CDR3 sequence is 14 residues long. V gave up 10 bases and J gave up 0 bases; unmatched junction bases: 8. CDR1 and CDR2 from the germline V gene are SEHNR and FQNEAQ (reference sequence). CDR3 sequence reads: CATMTGTMNTEAFF. The CDR3 DNA is TGTGCCACCATGACAGGGACAATGAACACTGAAGCTTTCTTT.

The chain carries TRBV18 and TRBJ1-1; tentatively, D is TRBD1 (6 bases). The CDR3 loop spans 14 amino acids. Germline loops: CDR1 KGHSH, CDR2 LQKENI. V was cut by 2 bases and J by 3 bases, with 10 bases left in between. The DNA for the CDR3 is TGTGCCAGCTCACCAACACAGGGATACACTGAAGCTTTCTTT. Protein product: CASSPTQGYTEAFF.

J is TRBJ2-1 and V is TRBV7-9, with a tentative D call TRBD2 (7 bases). The germline gives CDR1 SEHNR, CDR2 FQNEAQ (reference sequence). V was cut by 11 bases and J by 8 bases, with 19 bases left in between. This CDR3 comprises 13 residues. The CDR3 spells CAYRRGLEDEQFF. The CDR3 region has the DNA TGTGCCTATCGGCGGGGGCTTGAGGATGAGCAGTTCTTC.

V is TRBV29-1 and J is TRBJ1-2; D perhaps matches TRBD1 (5 bases). The V end lost 3 bases, the J end lost 2 bases, and 10 bases lay between the germline ends. Germline CDR1 SQVTM, CDR2 ANQGSEA. This CDR3 has 13 amino acids. The CDR3 loop reads CSVDGHRNYGYTF. The DNA for the CDR3 is TGCAGCGTTGACGGACACCGAAACTATGGCTACACCTTC.

The chain carries TRBV2 and TRBJ2-7, with a possible D match to TRBD1 (5 bases). The germline CDR1 and CDR2 sequences are SNHLY and FYNNEI. The CDR3 length is 12 residues. V was cut by 7 bases and J by 3 bases, with 10 bases left in between. The CDR3 is CASTRVSYEQYF. CDR3 coding DNA: TGTGCCAGCACCAGGGTTAGCTACGAGCAGTACTTC.

The V gene is TRBV11-2, the J gene TRBJ2-7; a possible D gene is TRBD2 (6 bases). This CDR3 is 15 amino acids long. Germline-derived CDR1 and CDR2 are SGHAT and FQNNGV. The V and J ends lost 4 bases and 2 bases respectively, with 15 bases between them. The DNA of the CDR3 is TGTGCCAGCAGCTCCTTCCGGGACTCCCCCTACGAGCAGTACTTC. Protein: CASSSFRDSPYEQYF.

This clone showed up just once. The sample carries other DNA sequences with the same CDR3. CDR3 protein: CASSIGTSNYGYTF. Here the CDR3 DNA reads TGTGCCAGTAGTATAGGGACTTCTAACTATGGCTACACCTTC. This sequence joins TRBV19 and TRBJ1-2; D is uncertain. V was pared by 1 base and J by 0 bases, with 6 bases between. Germline-derived CDR1 and CDR2 are LNHDA and SQIVND (reference sequence). This CDR3 region has 14 residues.

This chain connects TRBV2 to TRBJ2-7, with D hard to call. The CDR3 is 12 amino acids. Per the germline V gene, CDR1 is SNHLY and CDR2 is FYNNEI. V lost 2 bases to trimming and J lost 5 bases, with 7 bases between them. CDR3 bases: TGTGCCAGCAGTGAATCGTTCCACGAGCAGTACTTC. It translates to CASSESFHEQYF. Full variable domain (outside the CDR3, taken from reference TRBV2 and TRBJ2-7): EPEVTQTPSHQVTQMGQEVILRCVPISNHLYFYWYRQILGQKVEFLVSFYNNEISEKSEIFDDQFSVERPDGSNFTLKIRSTKLEDSAMYFCASSESFHEQYFGPGTRLTVT.

V gene TRBV4-3 combines with J gene TRBJ2-7; D possibly corresponds to TRBD2 (5 bases). The ends were cut back, 0 bases at V and 2 bases at J, with 17 bases in the middle. The CDR3 consists of 17 residues. CDR1 and CDR2 (germline): LGHNA, YSLEER. Here the CDR3 reads CASSQERSALAPYEQYF. The CDR3 DNA follows: TGCGCCAGCAGCCAAGAGAGATCCGCCCTAGCCCCCTACGAGCAGTACTTC.

The V call is TRBV15, the J call TRBJ2-3; possibly TRBD2 for D (7 bases). CDR1 is LNHNV, CDR2 YYDKDF, per germline (reference sequence). The CDR3 is 18 amino acids. Trimming stripped 3 bases from V and 1 base from J, with 20 bases between. The CDR3 coding sequence is TGTGCCACCAGCAGGGGTCCGGGCGGGGGCCACCGCACAGATACGCAGTATTTT. Amino acids: CATSRGPGGGHRTDTQYF.

This rearrangement joins TRBV11-2 to TRBJ2-1, with unresolved D. The CDR3 covers 12 residues. Trimming took off 3 bases at V and 4 bases at J, with 4 bases between the two ends. Germline V lookup: CDR1 SGHAT, CDR2 FQNNGV. In nucleotides, the CDR3 is TGTGCCAGCAGCTTCACATACAATGAGCAGTTCTTC. Translating it yields CASSFTYNEQFF.

The gene calls are TRBV9 and TRBJ2-2; D not resolved. CDR3 size: 15 residues. V shed 0 bases and J shed 7 bases, with 13 bases lying between them. CDR1 and CDR2 from the germline V gene are SGDLS and YYNGEE. CDR3 DNA: TGTGCCAGCAGCGTAGTGGCAGGCCCAGACGGGGAGCTGTTTTTT. Translating gives CASSVVAGPDGELFF.

J is TRBJ1-2 and V is TRBV27; D unclear. The germline gives CDR1 MNHEY, CDR2 SMNVEV (reference sequence). Deletions cut 6 bases from V and 2 bases from J, with 16 bases between. CDR3 length: 15 residues. The CDR3 sequence: CASSAQRYLNYGYTF. The CDR3, as DNA: TGTGCCAGCAGCGCTCAGAGGTACTTAAACTATGGCTACACCTTC.

Notes on this clone: This sample also contains other DNA sequences that code for the same CDR3. The chain employs TRBV14 and TRBJ1-3; D call uncertain. V lost 0 bases and J 1 base, leaving 7 bases between the germline ends. CDR1 and CDR2 (germline): SGHDN, FVKESK. The CDR3 has 15 residues. In DNA form, the CDR3 reads TGTGCCAGCAGCCAAGACAGGTTTTCTGGAAACACCATATATTTT. Protein product: CASSQDRFSGNTIYF.

The genes are TRBV5-1 and TRBJ1-1; D is unresolved. The V end was cut by 0 bases, the J end by 3 bases, with 6 bases between. This CDR3 region has 13 residues. Germline loops: CDR1 SGHRS, CDR2 YFSETQ. The CDR3 is CASSLDIHTEAFF. DNA for the CDR3: TGCGCCAGCAGCTTGGACATTCACACTGAAGCTTTCTTT.

The chain has TRBV10-3 and TRBJ2-7; 10 bases align to TRBD1. The germline V gene has CDR1 ENHRY and CDR2 SYGVKD. After removal of 0 bases from V and 6 bases from J, the junction contained 5 bases not matched to a gene. The CDR3 consists of 15 residues. CDR3 nucleotide sequence: TGTGCCATCAGTGAGTCGCCCGGGACAGGGGTCGAGCAGTACTTC. Translating it yields CAISESPGTGVEQYF.

The J gene is TRBJ2-7, the V gene TRBV9; 10 bases agree with TRBD1. V lost 4 bases, J lost 5 bases, and 9 bases stayed unmatched. The V gene's germline CDR1 is SGDLS and CDR2 YYNGEE. The CDR3 contains 15 residues. The CDR3 loop reads CASSPRTGGTNEQYF. The CDR3 DNA reads TGTGCCAGCAGCCCGCGGACAGGGGGTACTAACGAGCAGTACTTC.

This clone showed up just once. The J gene is TRBJ2-1, the V gene TRBV15; TRBD2 aligns across 7 bases. J gave up 8 bases and V 5 bases, and 15 bases lay outside the gene matches. CDR3 length: 16 amino acids. Germline V lookup: CDR1 LNHNV, CDR2 YYDKDF (reference sequence). CDR3 DNA sequence: TGTGCCACCAGCCCCCCCTCGCGGACTAGAAGGGATGAGCAGTTCTTC. Protein sequence: CATSPPSRTRRDEQFF.

V is TRBV18 and J is TRBJ1-2; 11 bases fit TRBD1. Losses at the gene ends were 0 bases for V and 5 bases for J; bases not matched to a gene: 2. Germline V lookup: CDR1 KGHSH, CDR2 LQKENI. This CDR3 has 15 amino acids. DNA of the CDR3: TGTGCCAGCTCACCACCGGGACAGGGGGTTTATGGCTACACCTTC. Translation gives CASSPPGQGVYGYTF.